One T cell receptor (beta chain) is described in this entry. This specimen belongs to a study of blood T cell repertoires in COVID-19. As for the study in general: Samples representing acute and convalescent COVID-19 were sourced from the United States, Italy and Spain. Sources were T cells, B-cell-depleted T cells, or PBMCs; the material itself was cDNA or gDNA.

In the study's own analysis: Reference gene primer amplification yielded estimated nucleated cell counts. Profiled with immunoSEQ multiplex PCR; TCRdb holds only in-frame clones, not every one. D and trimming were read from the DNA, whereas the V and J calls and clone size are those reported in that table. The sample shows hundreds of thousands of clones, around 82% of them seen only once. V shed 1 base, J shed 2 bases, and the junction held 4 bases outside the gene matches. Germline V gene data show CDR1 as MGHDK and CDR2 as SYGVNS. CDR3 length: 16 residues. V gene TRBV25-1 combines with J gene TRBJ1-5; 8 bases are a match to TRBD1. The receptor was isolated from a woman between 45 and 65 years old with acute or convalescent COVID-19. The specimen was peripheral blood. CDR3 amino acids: CASSELGTGCNQPQHF. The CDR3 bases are TGTGCCAGCAGTGAATTGGGGACAGGATGCAATCAGCCCCAGCATTTT.